Listed here are 23 T cell receptor beta chains from one sample, sequenced in a study of blood T cell repertoires in COVID-19 (dated by TCRdb to 2018 to 2021). Library prep was done by the immunoSEQ multiplex PCR assay. This is the immuneACCESS table as TCRdb keeps it, with only in-frame sequences that have V and J called. A part of the clones is gone; compared with another copy, unresolved V genes explain less than half, and the rest is unexplained. Here the sample has under 150,000 clones; more than 75% occur a single time. Less than 4.5% of the sample is in the top ten clones. The sample consisted of peripheral blood. The receptors were sampled from a man in his 60s with acute or convalescent COVID-19.

The genes are TRBV6-6 and TRBJ2-4; tentatively, D is TRBD2 (6 bases). This CDR3 has 14 amino acids. Trimming removed 7 bases at V and 7 bases at J, with 17 bases between. From germline, CDR1 is MNHNY and CDR2 SVGAGI (reference sequence). CDR3 DNA: TGTGCCAGCAAGGGTCCCCTCAGCGGGAACATTCAGTACTTC. It encodes CASKGPLSGNIQYF.

V usage is TRBV18 and J usage is TRBJ2-7; D is possibly TRBD1 (5 bases). The germline V gene has CDR1 KGHSH and CDR2 LQKENI. V was clipped by 2 bases and J by 2 bases, with 7 bases between them. The CDR3 consists of 13 residues. CDR3 bases: TGTGCCAGCTCACCAACGACAGCCTACGAGCAGTACTTC. It codes for CASSPTTAYEQYF.

The chain couples TRBV10-1 to TRBJ2-2; no reliable D call. Trimming cost V 3 bases and J 7 bases, with 6 bases left between them. Germline loops: CDR1 WNHNN, CDR2 SYGVQD (reference sequence). This CDR3 region has 12 residues. CDR3 sequence (DNA): TGCGCCAGCAGTGATCCAGGCGGGGAGCTGTTTTTT. As protein: CASSDPGGELFF.

The genes are TRBV29-1 and TRBJ1-1, with D perhaps TRBD1 (6 bases). The length of the CDR3 is 15 residues. CDR1 is SQVTM, CDR2 ANQGSEA, per germline. CDR3 residues: CSVRGSPRRNTEAFF. CDR3 sequence (DNA): TGCAGTGTCAGGGGATCCCCTAGGAGAAACACTGAAGCTTTCTTT.

The chain recombines TRBV2 with TRBJ1-2; no firm D call. The ends were cut back, 6 bases at V and 4 bases at J, with 9 bases in the middle. This CDR3 is built from 12 residues. The germline V gene has CDR1 SNHLY and CDR2 FYNNEI. CDR3 in amino acids: CASSETGYGYTF. The CDR3 coding sequence is TGTGCCAGCAGCGAAACTGGCTATGGCTACACCTTC.

In its sample, this clone was seen once. The chain carries TRBV7-9 and TRBJ1-1; D ambiguous. Trimming left V 5 bases short and J 2 bases short, with 18 bases between. Germline CDR1 SEHNR, CDR2 FQNEAQ (reference sequence). The CDR3 runs 16 residues. The CDR3 bases are TGTGCCAGCAGCCTTCCGGAGGCCTACTTTAACACTGAAGCTTTCTTT. It codes for CASSLPEAYFNTEAFF.

V is TRBV12-3 or TRBV12-4 and J is TRBJ2-5; unclear D gene. The ends were cut back, 3 bases at V and 3 bases at J, with 5 bases in the middle. This CDR3 has 12 amino acids. In nucleotides, the CDR3 is TGTGCCAGCAGTTTCTTAAAAGAGACCCAGTACTTC. Translating gives CASSFLKETQYF.

This rearrangement joins TRBV10-1 to TRBJ2-3; D is unclear. The CDR3 length is 14 residues. Germline-derived CDR1 and CDR2 are WNHNN and SYGVQD (reference sequence). With 4 bases removed from V and 0 bases from J, the gap between germline ends came to 8 bases. CDR3 region: CASSGGRSTDTQYF. The CDR3 DNA is TGCGCCAGCAGTGGCGGCCGAAGCACAGATACGCAGTATTTT.

This clone was counted a single time. The chain combines TRBV19 with TRBJ1-5; D remains unclear. V was shortened by 6 bases and J by 11 bases, with 17 bases between the two germline ends. The CDR3 totals 13 residues. The V gene's germline CDR1 is LNHDA and CDR2 SQIVND (reference sequence). Here the CDR3 reads CASSRPVERTQHF. Here the CDR3 DNA reads TGTGCCAGTAGCCGTCCGGTCGAGAGGACCCAGCATTTT.

The V gene is TRBV7-3, the J gene TRBJ1-1, with 7 nucleotides matching TRBD1. In germline, CDR1 is SGHTA, CDR2 FQGTGA. Trimming cost V 5 bases and J 1 base; bases outside gene matches: 7. The CDR3 is 15 amino acids. Here the CDR3 DNA reads TGTGCCAGCAGCGAAACGGACAGGAGGAACACTGAAGCTTTCTTT. This gives the protein CASSETDRRNTEAFF. Supplemented by reference TRBV7-3 and TRBJ1-1, the full variable domain reads GAGVSQTPSNKVTEKGKYVELRCDPISGHTALYWYRQSLGQGPEFLIYFQGTGAADDSGLPNDRFFAVRPEGSVSTLKIQRTERGDSAVYLCASSETDRRNTEAFFGQGTRLTVV.

This chain joins TRBV2 and TRBJ1-2, with D unresolved. V lost 5 bases, J lost 1 base, and 11 bases lay in between. The CDR3 runs to 14 residues. Germline-derived CDR1 and CDR2 are SNHLY and FYNNEI. In DNA form, the CDR3 reads TGTGCCAGCAGTTCCCCAGAGGGTAACTATGGCTACACCTTC. Protein sequence: CASSSPEGNYGYTF.

The rearrangement links TRBV7-3 to TRBJ2-5; D perhaps matches TRBD1 (5 bases). The CDR3 consists of 13 residues. Germline V gene sequence: CDR1 SGHTA, CDR2 FQGTGA. The V gene lost 5 bases and the J gene lost 3 bases, with 10 bases spanning the gap. As DNA, the CDR3 is TGTGCCAGCAGCCCAGGGATCAAAGAGACCCAGTACTTC. This encodes CASSPGIKETQYF.

The chain is built from TRBV19 and TRBJ2-2; 12 nucleotides match TRBD1. After removal of 6 bases from V and 7 bases from J, the junction contained 6 bases not matched to a gene. The germline V gene has CDR1 LNHDA and CDR2 SQIVND (reference sequence). The length of the CDR3 is 15 residues. DNA of the CDR3: TGTGCCAGTAGGGCGGGACAGGGGGCGATCGGGGAGCTGTTTTTT. Residues: CASRAGQGAIGELFF.

In this sample, this clone turned up once. V is TRBV28 and J is TRBJ2-7; 8 bases line up with TRBD1. V lost 4 bases to trimming and J lost 2 bases; unmatched junction nucleotides: 10. The CDR3 sequence is 16 residues long. Germline CDR1 and CDR2: MDHEN and SYDVKM. Here the CDR3 DNA reads TGTGCCAGCAGTTCCGCAGGGGGCTACAAAACCTACGAGCAGTACTTC. Translation gives CASSSAGGYKTYEQYF.

This sequence joins TRBV5-8 and TRBJ2-3; D unresolved. V lost 2 bases and J 5 bases, leaving 3 bases between the germline ends. CDR3 length equals 11 residues. Germline V gene data show CDR1 as SGHTS and CDR2 as YDEGEE. CDR3 loop: CASSFRDTQYF. DNA of the CDR3: TGTGCCAGCAGCTTCAGAGATACGCAGTATTTT.

There are a few counts of this clone. V is TRBV6-5 and J is TRBJ2-7, with 8 bases fitting TRBD1. V was clipped by 6 bases and J by 0 bases; unmatched bases: 7. CDR1 is MNHEY and CDR2 is SVGAGI in the germline V gene. This CDR3 is built from 15 residues. This chain's CDR3 is CASRTGVANSYEQYF. CDR3 sequence (DNA): TGTGCCAGCAGGACAGGGGTGGCGAACTCCTACGAGCAGTACTTC.

The V and J genes are TRBV6-1 and TRBJ2-7, with D possibly matching TRBD2 (7 bases). CDR1 MNHNS and CDR2 SASEGT come from the germline V gene. Trimming cost V 2 bases and J 0 bases, with 14 bases left between them. There are 16 residues in the CDR3. CDR3 DNA: TGTGCCAGCAGTGAAAGGGGGGGGCCCAGCTCCTACGAGCAGTACTTC. It yields the protein CASSERGGPSSYEQYF.

This rearrangement joins TRBV30 to TRBJ2-1, with a possible D match to TRBD1 (6 bases). Germline V gene sequence: CDR1 GTSNPN, CDR2 SVGIG (reference sequence). Deletions cut 5 bases from V and 4 bases from J, with 9 bases between. This CDR3 is built from 12 residues. CDR3 coding DNA: TGTGCCTGGGACACAGGGTACAATGAGCAGTTCTTC. This codes for CAWDTGYNEQFF.

The chain employs TRBV5-1 and TRBJ2-1; 12 nucleotides match TRBD2. Germline lookup yields CDR1 SGHRS and CDR2 YFSETQ. J lost 7 bases, V lost 0 bases, and 8 bases had no gene match. CDR3 size: 17 residues. The CDR3 sequence: CASSLGSSSGRENEQFF. The CDR3 nucleotides are TGCGCCAGCAGCTTGGGCTCGTCTAGCGGGAGGGAAAATGAGCAGTTCTTC.

Ten or more counts support this clone. Here the CDR3 DNA reads TGCGCCAGCAGCCCGGGGGGAGGGTCGTCCACCGGGGAGCTGTTTTTT. This encodes CASSPGGGSSTGELFF. The rearrangement links TRBV5-1 to TRBJ2-2, with 7 bases aligning to TRBD2. J gave up 4 bases and V 4 bases, and 10 bases lay outside the gene matches. The length of the CDR3 is 16 residues. CDR1 is SGHRS and CDR2 is YFSETQ in the germline V gene. Together with reference TRBV5-1 and TRBJ2-2, the CDR3 gives the full variable domain: KAGVTQTPRYLIKTRGQQVTLSCSPISGHRSVSWYQQTPGQGLQFLFEYFSETQRNKGNFPGRFSGRQFSNSRSEMNVSTLELGDSALYLCASSPGGGSSTGELFFGEGSRLTVL.

The rearrangement links TRBV6-4 to TRBJ2-2; D is uncertain. V was trimmed by 0 bases and J by 3 bases, leaving 5 bases between them. The CDR3 sequence is 14 residues long. Germline CDR1 and CDR2: MRHNA and SNTAGT. The CDR3 region is CASSDSSDTGELFF. As DNA, the CDR3 is TGTGCCAGCAGTGACTCATCCGACACCGGGGAGCTGTTTTTT.

This clone was counted between two and nine times. The chain is built from TRBV7-9 and TRBJ2-1; TRBD2 matches at 8 bases. V was pared by 5 bases and J by 8 bases, with 5 bases of the junction left unmatched. Germline assignment: CDR1 SEHNR and CDR2 FQNEAQ (reference sequence). The CDR3 runs 13 residues. The CDR3 DNA reads TGTGCCAGCAGCCACAGCGGGAGCTATGAGCAGTTCTTC. It codes for CASSHSGSYEQFF.

The J gene is TRBJ2-1, the V gene TRBV18; 14 nucleotides agree with TRBD2. Per the germline V gene, CDR1 is KGHSH and CDR2 is LQKENI. Trimming removed 3 bases from V and 2 bases from J; junction bases left unmatched: 6. CDR3 length equals 18 residues. The DNA of the CDR3 is TGTGCCAGCTCACCCGGGACTAGCGGGAGTCCCACCTACAATGAGCAGTTCTTC. Its protein is CASSPGTSGSPTYNEQFF.